The 5 T cell receptor beta chains listed next were all sequenced from one sample in a study of identifying expanded T cells in peripheral blood. Libraries were prepared by immunoSEQ multiplex PCR; TCRdb keeps only in-frame clonotypes and omits some of them. The table shows some 96,000 clones, with over 80% occurring only once. Sequencing used blood. These receptors were obtained from a person between 18 and 70 years old in good health.

This chain links TRBV30 with TRBJ1-2; 8 bases align to TRBD1. Losses at the gene ends were 0 bases for V and 4 bases for J; bases not matched to a gene: 10. CDR1 GTSNPN and CDR2 SVGIG come from the germline V gene (reference sequence). The CDR3 runs 16 residues. CDR3 sequence (DNA): TGTGCCTGGAGTGTGGGACAGGCCCTCTACCTCTATGGCTACACCTTC. Its translation: CAWSVGQALYLYGYTF.

The chain links TRBV2 to TRBJ1-2; 7 positions agree with TRBD1. The length of the CDR3 is 14 residues. The V segment lost 4 bases and the J segment 7 bases; nucleotides outside the gene matches: 9. Germline CDR1 and CDR2: SNHLY and FYNNEI. The CDR3 region is CASSADRVGFGYTF. CDR3 nucleotides: TGTGCCAGCAGTGCTGACAGGGTGGGGTTTGGCTACACCTTC.

The J gene is TRBJ2-5, the V gene TRBV7-6; D perhaps matches TRBD1 (5 bases). The germline CDR1 and CDR2 sequences are SGHVS and FNYEAQ. V dropped 0 bases and J dropped 4 bases, with 9 bases sitting between them. The CDR3 totals 14 residues. CDR3 residues: CASSLALRGETQYF. The DNA for the CDR3 is TGTGCCAGCAGCTTAGCGCTTAGGGGAGAGACCCAGTACTTC.

The chain combines TRBV2 with TRBJ1-4; D is uncertain. The germline V gene has CDR1 SNHLY and CDR2 FYNNEI. This CDR3 is built from 14 residues. Trimming stripped 8 bases from V and 7 bases from J, with 17 bases between. The CDR3 DNA sequence: TGTGCCAGCGGAGGACTGTCTTATTCTGAAAAACTGTTTTTT. It yields the protein CASGGLSYSEKLFF.

The V and J genes are TRBV4-3 and TRBJ2-2, with D possibly being TRBD1 or TRBD2 (5 bases each). V gave up 3 bases and J gave up 0 bases, with 17 bases separating them. This CDR3 spans 18 amino acids. Germline loops: CDR1 LGHNA, CDR2 YSLEER. CDR3: CASSQSHGTFANTGELFF. DNA for the CDR3: TGCGCCAGCAGCCAGTCTCACGGGACGTTCGCGAACACCGGGGAGCTGTTTTTT.